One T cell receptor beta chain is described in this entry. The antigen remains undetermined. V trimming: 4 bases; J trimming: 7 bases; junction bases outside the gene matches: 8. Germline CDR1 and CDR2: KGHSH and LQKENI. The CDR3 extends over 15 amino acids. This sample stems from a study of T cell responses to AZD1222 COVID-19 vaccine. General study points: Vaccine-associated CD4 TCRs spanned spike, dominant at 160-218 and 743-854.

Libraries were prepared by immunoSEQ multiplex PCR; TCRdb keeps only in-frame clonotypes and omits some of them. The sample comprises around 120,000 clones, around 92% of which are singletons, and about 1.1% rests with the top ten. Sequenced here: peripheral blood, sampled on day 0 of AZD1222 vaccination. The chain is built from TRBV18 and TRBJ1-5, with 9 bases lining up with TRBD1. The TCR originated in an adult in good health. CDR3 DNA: TGTGCCAGCTCACAGAACAGGGGGCGGGAACAGCCCCAGCATTTT. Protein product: CASSQNRGREQPQHF.